What follows are 12 T cell receptor beta chains derived from one specimen sequenced in a study of T-cell memory formation after mild COVID-19. TCRdb reanalysed the 5' RACE reads using MiXCR and keeps one entry per CDR3 protein. The table includes about 150,000 distinct CDR3 sequences, less than 25% detected once. Sequenced: PBMCs or a T cell subset sorted from them (not recorded which). These receptor sequences come from an adult woman who had mild COVID-19 (a few samples of this study predate the infection). Cell type and time point are not known.

This clonotype has only a few counts. J is TRBJ2-7 and V is TRBV24-1; a weak D match, TRBD2 (5 bases). Per the germline V gene, CDR1 is KGHDR and CDR2 is SFDVKD. The V and J ends lost 7 bases and 4 bases respectively, with 10 bases between them. The CDR3 is made up of 12 amino acids. The CDR3 spells CATSPDSYEQYF. Here the CDR3 DNA reads TGTGCCACCAGCCCGGACTCTTACGAGCAGTACTTC.

The V and J genes are TRBV9 and TRBJ2-3; D possibly corresponds to TRBD2 (6 bases). The V and J ends lost 1 base and 1 base respectively, with 7 bases between them. CDR3 length: 14 amino acids. The germline CDR1 and CDR2 sequences are SGDLS and YYNGEE. The CDR3 reads CASSVWGGTDTQYF. The CDR3 DNA reads as TGTGCCAGCAGCGTATGGGGGGGCACAGATACGCAGTATTTT.

The chain has TRBV20-1 and TRBJ1-1; 7 bases agree with TRBD1. In germline, CDR1 is DFQATT, CDR2 SNEGSKA (reference sequence). This CDR3 region has 16 residues. The trim removed 4 bases at V and 5 bases at J, leaving 16 bases unmatched. CDR3 in DNA: TGCAGTGCTAAGGGGGCGGACAGTCATCACTTAACTGAAGCTTTCTTT. Its translation is CSAKGADSHHLTEAFF.

The chain recombines TRBV4-1 with TRBJ2-5, with D perhaps matching TRBD1 or TRBD2 (6 bases each). The CDR3 has 13 residues. Trimming took off 4 bases at V and 7 bases at J, with 13 bases between the two ends. Germline V gene lookup returns CDR1 MGHRA and CDR2 YSYEKL. In DNA, the CDR3 is TGCGCCAGCAGCCTTCGACAGGAGGGGACCCAGTACTTC. Amino acid sequence: CASSLRQEGTQYF.

The CDR3 DNA follows: TGTGCCAGCAGCTTGGTGGGACTATCGTCCTACAATGAGCAGTTCTTC. Translated, it gives CASSLVGLSSYNEQFF. The chain carries TRBV13 and TRBJ2-1; 7 nucleotides align to TRBD2. CDR1 and CDR2 (germline): PRHDT, FYEKMQ (reference sequence). V trimming: 3 bases; J trimming: 1 base; junction bases outside the gene matches: 6. The CDR3 runs to 16 residues.

This clonotype was detected a few times. The chain carries TRBV20-1 and TRBJ2-1, with 14 bases identical to TRBD2. V lost 2 bases to trimming and J lost 8 bases; unmatched junction nucleotides: 5. In germline, CDR1 is DFQATT, CDR2 SNEGSKA (reference sequence). The CDR3 runs to 15 residues. In DNA, the CDR3 is TGCAGTGCTAGATCGGGGACTAGCGGGAGTGATGAGCAGTTCTTC. Translation gives CSARSGTSGSDEQFF.

V and J are TRBV27 and TRBJ1-2; no reliable D call. The germline V and J ends were trimmed by 5 bases and 4 bases, with 17 bases remaining between them. From germline, CDR1 is MNHEY and CDR2 SMNVEV (reference sequence). This CDR3 has 15 residues. The CDR3 sequence is CASSKPNYFPYGYTF. As DNA, the CDR3 is TGTGCCAGCAGTAAGCCTAACTACTTTCCCTATGGCTACACCTTC.

This clonotype showed up just a few times. The chain combines TRBV6-6 with TRBJ2-5; no firm D call. Germline V gives CDR1 MNHNY, CDR2 SVGAGI (reference sequence). Trimming left V 0 bases short and J 0 bases short, with 11 bases between. The CDR3 has 16 residues. The DNA for the CDR3 is TGTGCCAGCAGTTACTCGAACTTGGCTTACCAAGAGACCCAGTACTTC. Encoded protein: CASSYSNLAYQETQYF.

This chain uses TRBV6-1 with TRBJ1-3; D call uncertain. Trimming cost V 3 bases and J 6 bases, with 12 bases left between them. The germline V gene has CDR1 MNHNS and CDR2 SASEGT. The CDR3 is 14 amino acids. Here the CDR3 reads CASSDTALENTIYF. As DNA, the CDR3 is TGTGCCAGCAGTGATACAGCTCTGGAAAACACCATATATTTT.

The chain couples TRBV24-1 to TRBJ2-7; D gene uncertain. Germline V gene lookup returns CDR1 KGHDR and CDR2 SFDVKD. The CDR3 consists of 11 residues. Trimming took 3 bases from V and 4 from J, leaving 3 bases between them. CDR3 sequence reads: CATSDRYEQYF. The CDR3 bases are TGTGCCACCAGTGATCGGTACGAGCAGTACTTC.

This clonotype was seen more than once but under ten times. The chain links TRBV5-1 to TRBJ1-1, with D maybe TRBD1 (5 bases). This CDR3 spans 14 amino acids. Germline V gene lookup returns CDR1 SGHRS and CDR2 YFSETQ. V gave up 0 bases and J gave up 6 bases, with 12 bases separating them. The CDR3 reads CASSLGQGGPEAFF. The CDR3 nucleotides are TGCGCCAGCAGCTTGGGTCAGGGAGGTCCTGAAGCTTTCTTT. Drawing the rest from reference TRBV5-1 and TRBJ1-1, the complete variable domain is KAGVTQTPRYLIKTRGQQVTLSCSPISGHRSVSWYQQTPGQGLQFLFEYFSETQRNKGNFPGRFSGRQFSNSRSEMNVSTLELGDSALYLCASSLGQGGPEAFFGQGTRLTVV.

The chain recombines TRBV15 with TRBJ2-2; 7 bases match TRBD2. This CDR3 is 15 amino acids long. CDR1 is LNHNV, CDR2 YYDKDF, per germline (reference sequence). Trimming took 1 base from V and 6 from J; bases not matched to a gene: 5. DNA of the CDR3: TGTGCCACCAGCAGAGGGGCGGGACTATCCGGGGAGCTGTTTTTT. As protein: CATSRGAGLSGELFF.